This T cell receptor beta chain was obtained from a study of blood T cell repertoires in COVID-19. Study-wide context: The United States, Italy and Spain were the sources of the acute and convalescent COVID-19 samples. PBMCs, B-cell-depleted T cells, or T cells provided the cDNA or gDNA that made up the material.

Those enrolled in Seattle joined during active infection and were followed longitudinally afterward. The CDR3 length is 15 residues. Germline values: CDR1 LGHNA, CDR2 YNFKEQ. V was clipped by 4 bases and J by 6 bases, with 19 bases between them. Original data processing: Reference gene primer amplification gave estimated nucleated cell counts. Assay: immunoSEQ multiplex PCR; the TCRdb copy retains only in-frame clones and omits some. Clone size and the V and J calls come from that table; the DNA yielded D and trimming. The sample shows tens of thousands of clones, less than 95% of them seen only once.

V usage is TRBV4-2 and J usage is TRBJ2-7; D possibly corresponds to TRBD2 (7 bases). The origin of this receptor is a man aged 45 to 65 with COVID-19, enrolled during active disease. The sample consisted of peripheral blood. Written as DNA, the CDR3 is TGTGCCAGCAGCCCCCGGGGGGCGGGAGAAGTCGAGCAGTACTTC. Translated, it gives CASSPRGAGEVEQYF.